This T cell receptor (beta chain) was documented in a study of spatial heterogeneity in lung cancer. The wider study: Detected beta-chain sequences consistently exceeded alpha-chain sequences. TCR and UMI combinations that were unique each appeared, on average, more than ten times in raw reads.

Time point here: sample taken at primary tumor resection. Sequencing was performed on whole RNA extracted from tumor and nontumor lung tissue, or from frozen PBMC, and the material was left unsorted. This clonotype appeared many times. The library was built for alpha chains, so this beta chain is an off-target read and its size means little. With V trimmed by 4 bases and J by 4 bases, 13 bases remained unmatched. From germline, CDR1 is SGDLS and CDR2 YYNGEE. CDR3 length equals 16 residues. The library protocol tagged each TCR cDNA with a unique molecular identifier. In TCRdb, the 5' RACE reads were re-called with MiXCR into one record per CDR3 protein. The sample holds approximately 7,000 distinct CDR3 sequences; more than 5.5% are singletons and the top ten take approximately 10%.

V gene TRBV9 combines with J gene TRBJ1-1; 7 bases are a match to TRBD1. Here the sequenced sample was normal lung tissue next to the tumor, taken at surgery. This sequence was found in a female donor with early-stage non-small cell lung cancer. This CDR3 reads CASSPQVGGYVTEAFF. CDR3 nucleotide sequence: TGTGCCAGCAGCCCCCAGGTAGGGGGCTATGTCACTGAAGCTTTCTTT.